This TCR beta chain was retrieved from a study of blood T cell repertoires in COVID-19. For the study at large: Acute and convalescent COVID-19 samples came from the United States, Italy and Spain.

With 0 bases clipped from V and 4 bases from J, the junction kept 5 bases outside the gene matches. The CDR3 has 15 amino acids. Germline CDR1 ENHRY, CDR2 SYGVKD. Authors' processing steps: For nucleated cells, counts were estimated from reference gene primer amplification. Sequencing used immunoSEQ multiplex PCR; TCRdb keeps in-frame clones, though not all of them. The D gene and trimming were derived from the DNA, and the V and J assignments and clone size from that table. The sample yields roughly 100,000 clones, around four fifths seen once. The TCR sequence derives from a man in his 60s with acute or convalescent COVID-19. The chain combines TRBV10-3 with TRBJ2-5; TRBD1 agrees at 7 bases. The sample was peripheral blood. The CDR3 nucleotides read TGTGCCATCAGTGAGTCGACAGGGCGCCCAGAGACCCAGTACTTC. Its protein is CAISESTGRPETQYF.